The sequence of this TCR beta chain was determined in a study of cytomegalovirus exposure and HLA in healthy donors. The wider study: A previous analysis identified around 120 million unique TCR beta sequences derived from around 200 million T cells.

This clone was observed a few times. The study ran its PCR with 60 Vbeta and 13 Jbeta primers. TCRdb keeps only in-frame clones here, not all; method: immunoSEQ multiplex PCR. The data hold more than 85,000 clones, with over 80% observed a single time. The germline gives CDR1 SNHLY, CDR2 FYNNEI. The length of the CDR3 is 13 residues. Trimming took off 7 bases at V and 3 bases at J, with 7 bases between the two ends. Sequencing input: PBMCs. This chain joins TRBV2 and TRBJ2-6; D remains unclear. The TCR was taken from a man in his late teens or twenties in good health and CMV-seronegative. This CDR3 reads CASTFFGANVLTF. DNA for the CDR3: TGTGCCAGCACGTTCTTTGGGGCCAACGTCCTGACTTTC.